This is a list of T cell receptor beta chains from one sample in a study of TIL therapy for anti-PD-1-resistant metastatic lung cancer. Produced via immunoSEQ multiplex PCR; TCRdb's table is partial and in-frame only. The sample lists 10,000 to 15,000 clones, approximately 52% occurring once. Here the sequenced sample was tumor tissue, taken at baseline. The receptors stem from a person aged 25 to 85 with non-small cell lung cancer. The CDR3 runs from the conserved cysteine through the conserved F or W. Fields, in order: J gene, clone size, V gene, D gene, CDR3 protein, CDR3 DNA. A D gene is named only where the DNA matches it firmly. Some rows mark clone size as missing; the rest say once, few, many or name a class of expanded clone.

J gene: TRBJ2-2; clone size: NA; V gene: TRBV7-9; D gene: NA; CDR3 protein: CASSKGGLNTGELFF; CDR3 DNA: TGTGCCAGCAGCAAGGGGGGGCTGAACACCGGGGAGCTGTTTTTT
J gene: TRBJ1-5; clone size: few; V gene: TRBV10-2; D gene: NA; CDR3 protein: CASSGEVNQPQHF; CDR3 DNA: TGCGCCAGCAGTGGTGAGGTCAATCAGCCCCAGCATTTT
J gene: TRBJ2-3; clone size: NA; V gene: TRBV6-6; D gene: TRBD2; CDR3 protein: CASSGQLAGSTDTQYF; CDR3 DNA: TGTGCCAGCAGCGGTCAACTAGCGGGGAGCACAGATACGCAGTATTTT
J gene: TRBJ1-6; clone size: NA; V gene: TRBV6-1; D gene: NA; CDR3 protein: CASSEVEKGTPLHF; CDR3 DNA: TGTGCCAGCAGTGAAGTTGAAAAGGGGACTCCCCTCCACTTT
J gene: TRBJ1-5; clone size: NA; V gene: TRBV19; D gene: TRBD1; CDR3 protein: CASGEPGGYSNQPQHF; CDR3 DNA: TGTGCCAGCGGAGAACCAGGGGGGTATAGCAATCAGCCCCAGCATTTT
J gene: TRBJ1-3; clone size: NA; V gene: TRBV5-1; D gene: TRBD1; CDR3 protein: CASSTGRIGDTIYF; CDR3 DNA: TGCGCCAGCTCGACAGGGAGGATCGGAGACACCATATATTTT
J gene: TRBJ2-7; clone size: few; V gene: TRBV30; D gene: NA; CDR3 protein: CAWSVVQSYEQYF; CDR3 DNA: TGTGCCTGGAGTGTAGTACAGAGCTACGAGCAGTACTTC
J gene: TRBJ1-3; clone size: few; V gene: TRBV2; D gene: NA; CDR3 protein: CASSSDRPSGNTIYF; CDR3 DNA: TGTGCCAGCAGCTCCGACAGACCATCTGGAAACACCATATATTTT
J gene: TRBJ2-1; clone size: medium-sized; V gene: TRBV9; D gene: TRBD2; CDR3 protein: CASSVGSGGSGEQFF; CDR3 DNA: TGTGCCAGCAGCGTAGGTAGCGGGGGGTCAGGTGAGCAGTTCTTC
J gene: TRBJ2-1; clone size: NA; V gene: TRBV27; D gene: TRBD2; CDR3 protein: CASSPLQRGRGQFF; CDR3 DNA: TGTGCCAGCAGTCCCCTCCAGCGGGGGCGTGGGCAGTTCTTC
J gene: TRBJ2-7; clone size: NA; V gene: TRBV19; D gene: NA; CDR3 protein: CASKSSPDSYEQYF; CDR3 DNA: TGTGCCAGTAAATCGTCCCCGGATTCCTACGAGCAGTACTTC
J gene: TRBJ2-5; clone size: NA; V gene: TRBV7-3; D gene: TRBD1; CDR3 protein: CASSRTGYETQYF; CDR3 DNA: TGTGCCAGCAGCCGGACAGGGTACGAGACCCAGTACTTC
J gene: TRBJ2-7; clone size: few; V gene: TRBV27; D gene: TRBD1; CDR3 protein: CASSPRGQGSYEQYF; CDR3 DNA: TGTGCCAGCAGTCCGCGGGGACAGGGCTCCTACGAGCAGTACTTC
J gene: TRBJ2-7; clone size: NA; V gene: TRBV13; D gene: TRBD1; CDR3 protein: CASSWGLWQGAREQYF; CDR3 DNA: TGTGCCAGCAGCTGGGGGCTGTGGCAGGGGGCGAGGGAGCAGTACTTC
J gene: TRBJ2-2; clone size: medium-sized; V gene: TRBV5-1; D gene: NA; CDR3 protein: CASSLGTRGTGELFF; CDR3 DNA: TGCGCCAGCAGCTTGGGGACCCGCGGCACCGGGGAGCTGTTTTTT
J gene: TRBJ1-2; clone size: NA; V gene: TRBV5-1; D gene: TRBD1; CDR3 protein: CASSQGQGRPEGYTF; CDR3 DNA: TGCGCCAGCAGCCAGGGACAGGGGAGGCCAGAGGGCTACACCTTC
J gene: TRBJ1-3; clone size: medium-sized; V gene: TRBV15; D gene: NA; CDR3 protein: CATSRVWGDTIYF; CDR3 DNA: TGTGCCACCAGCAGAGTTTGGGGGGACACCATATATTTT
J gene: TRBJ2-7; clone size: once; V gene: TRBV2; D gene: NA; CDR3 protein: CAGGWRSYEQYF; CDR3 DNA: TGTGCCGGGGGCTGGCGGTCCTACGAGCAGTACTTC
J gene: TRBJ2-7; clone size: NA; V gene: TRBV30; D gene: NA; CDR3 protein: CAWSGGARGSYEQYF; CDR3 DNA: TGTGCCTGGAGTGGGGGGGCGCGAGGCTCCTACGAGCAGTACTTC
J gene: TRBJ2-3; clone size: NA; V gene: TRBV7-9; D gene: TRBD2; CDR3 protein: CASSLGTSGTDTQYF; CDR3 DNA: TGTGCCAGCAGCTTAGGGACTAGCGGGACAGATACGCAGTATTTT
J gene: TRBJ2-5; clone size: NA; V gene: TRBV30; D gene: NA; CDR3 protein: CALSKGGEETQYF; CDR3 DNA: TGTGCCCTGTCAAAGGGTGGTGAAGAGACCCAGTACTTC
J gene: TRBJ2-7; clone size: NA; V gene: TRBV12-3/TRBV12-4; D gene: NA; CDR3 protein: CASSLINSYEQYF; CDR3 DNA: TGTGCCAGCAGTTTAATCAACTCCTACGAGCAGTACTTC
J gene: TRBJ1-5; clone size: NA; V gene: TRBV12-5; D gene: NA; CDR3 protein: CASGLGQTNHQPQHF; CDR3 DNA: TGTGCTAGTGGTTTGGGACAGACTAATCATCAGCCCCAGCATTTT
J gene: TRBJ1-1; clone size: NA; V gene: TRBV30; D gene: NA; CDR3 protein: CAWSVHHDVGRRTPNTEAFF; CDR3 DNA: TGTGCCTGGAGTGTACACCACGACGTAGGAAGGCGGACCCCGAACACTGAAGCTTTCTTT
J gene: TRBJ1-2; clone size: few; V gene: TRBV5-1; D gene: NA; CDR3 protein: CASSLETSYGYTF; CDR3 DNA: TGCGCCAGCAGCTTGGAGACTTCCTATGGCTACACCTTC
J gene: TRBJ2-1; clone size: NA; V gene: TRBV11-2; D gene: NA; CDR3 protein: CASSSQTDTQFF; CDR3 DNA: TGTGCCAGCAGCTCCCAAACTGACACCCAGTTCTTC
J gene: TRBJ2-3; clone size: NA; V gene: TRBV6-5; D gene: NA; CDR3 protein: CAIQGPDTQYF; CDR3 DNA: TGTGCCATACAGGGCCCAGATACGCAGTATTTT
J gene: TRBJ2-1; clone size: few; V gene: TRBV4-1; D gene: TRBD1; CDR3 protein: CASSQVPGQGGDEQFF; CDR3 DNA: TGCGCCAGCAGCCAAGTTCCAGGACAGGGTGGCGATGAGCAGTTCTTC
J gene: TRBJ2-7; clone size: NA; V gene: TRBV11-2; D gene: NA; CDR3 protein: CASSLSREFQYGLYEQYF; CDR3 DNA: TGTGCCAGCAGCTTAAGTCGGGAGTTTCAGTACGGTCTCTACGAGCAGTACTTC
J gene: TRBJ2-3; clone size: few; V gene: TRBV2; D gene: NA; CDR3 protein: CAASRGGSTDTQYF; CDR3 DNA: TGTGCTGCTTCGAGGGGGGGTAGCACAGATACGCAGTATTTT
J gene: TRBJ1-3; clone size: medium-sized; V gene: TRBV10-3; D gene: NA; CDR3 protein: CAISERLGDGNTIYF; CDR3 DNA: TGTGCCATCAGTGAGCGGCTAGGGGATGGAAACACCATATATTTT
J gene: TRBJ2-3; clone size: once; V gene: TRBV11-3; D gene: NA; CDR3 protein: CASSRDATDTQYF; CDR3 DNA: TGTGCCAGCAGCCGGGACGCCACAGATACGCAGTATTTT
J gene: TRBJ2-7; clone size: NA; V gene: TRBV27; D gene: TRBD1; CDR3 protein: CASSWPGQGLWEQYF; CDR3 DNA: TGTGCCAGCAGTTGGCCGGGACAGGGGTTGTGGGAGCAGTACTTC
J gene: TRBJ2-7; clone size: NA; V gene: TRBV9; D gene: NA; CDR3 protein: CASGGDAYEQYF; CDR3 DNA: TGTGCTTCAGGCGGGGATGCCTACGAGCAGTACTTC
J gene: TRBJ2-1; clone size: few; V gene: TRBV11-2; D gene: NA; CDR3 protein: CASSFSGSNEQFF; CDR3 DNA: TGTGCCAGCAGCTTTTCGGGGAGCAATGAGCAGTTCTTC
J gene: TRBJ2-3; clone size: NA; V gene: TRBV10-3; D gene: TRBD2; CDR3 protein: CAISRGLAGYDAADTQYF; CDR3 DNA: TGTGCCATCAGCCGGGGACTAGCGGGGTACGACGCGGCAGATACGCAGTATTTT
J gene: TRBJ2-1; clone size: NA; V gene: TRBV5-6; D gene: TRBD1; CDR3 protein: CASSWGDRLVF; CDR3 DNA: TGTGCCAGCAGCTGGGGGGACAGGTTAGTCTTC
J gene: TRBJ1-6; clone size: few; V gene: TRBV7-9; D gene: TRBD1; CDR3 protein: CASSPGTAEKFLHF; CDR3 DNA: TGTGCCAGCAGCCCTGGGACAGCCGAAAAATTCCTCCACTTT